The clone carrying this TCR beta chain was observed a handful of times. As yet, its antigen is unknown. The CDR3 is made up of 15 amino acids. Germline V CDR1 and CDR2: LGHNA, YSLEER. V lost 0 bases and J lost 6; bases outside the gene matches: 7. Primers for the PCR totalled 60 Vbeta and 13 Jbeta. This table comes from immunoSEQ multiplex PCR, and its TCRdb copy is limited to in-frame clones, with some not included. Among about 170,000 clones listed, about 85% were seen once. The data belong to a study of cytomegalovirus exposure and HLA in healthy donors. Study-wide results and caveats: Specificity of three CMV-associated chains for CMV antigens was verified in vitro. Common viral pathogens (according to a later analysis) appeared linked to several of the most significant clusters. A classifier reportedly called cytomegalovirus status with high sensitivity and specificity.

J is TRBJ1-1 and V is TRBV4-3, with 7 bases aligning to TRBD1. This clonotype originated in a woman aged 45-60 years in good health and CMV-seropositive. The sample comprised PBMCs. CDR3 nucleotide sequence: TGCGCCAGCAGCCAAGATCGAGGGGGCTCGCCTGAAGCTTTCTTT. It is translated as CASSQDRGGSPEAFF.